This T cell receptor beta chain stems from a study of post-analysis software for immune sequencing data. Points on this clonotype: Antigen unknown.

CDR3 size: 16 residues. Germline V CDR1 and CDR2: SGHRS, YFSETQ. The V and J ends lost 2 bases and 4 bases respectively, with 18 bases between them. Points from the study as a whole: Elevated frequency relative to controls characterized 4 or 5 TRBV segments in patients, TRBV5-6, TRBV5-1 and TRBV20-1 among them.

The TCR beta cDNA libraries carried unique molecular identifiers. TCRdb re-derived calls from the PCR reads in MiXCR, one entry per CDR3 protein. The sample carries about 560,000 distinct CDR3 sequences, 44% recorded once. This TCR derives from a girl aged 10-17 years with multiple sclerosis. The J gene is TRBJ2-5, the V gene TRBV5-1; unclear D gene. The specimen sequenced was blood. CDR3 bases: TGCGCCAGCAGCTTATACTGGGCCGGGCTCCGAGAGACCCAGTACTTC. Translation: CASSLYWAGLRETQYF.